Each of the 18 T cell receptor beta chains below was sequenced from the same sample in a study of OX40 agonist ivuxolimab in advanced cancers. The table came from immunoSEQ multiplex PCR; TCRdb's copy has only in-frame clones and leaves some out. The sample lists 45,000 to 60,000 clones; about 89% were seen once. Sequenced material: CD4+ or CD8+ T cells sorted from blood, taken in a trial of the OX40 agonist ivuxolimab. These receptors were obtained from an adult with an advanced solid tumor such as melanoma, head and neck, liver or kidney cancer.

The V gene is TRBV7-5, the J gene TRBJ1-1. TRBV7-5 is a pseudogene. The CDR3 has 16 residues. The chain's CDR3 is CASRPIFRRGNTEAFF. The CDR3 nucleotides read TGTGCCAGCAGACCAATCTTCAGGCGGGGGAACACTGAAGCTTTCTTT.

The rearrangement joins TRBV19 to TRBJ2-1; no definite D call. Germline lookup yields CDR1 LNHDA and CDR2 SQIVND (reference sequence). V lost 1 base to trimming and J lost 1 base, with 11 bases between them. The CDR3 has 16 residues. CDR3 residues: CASSIVDLNSYNEQFF. The CDR3 coding sequence is TGTGCCAGTAGTATAGTGGATTTGAATTCCTACAATGAGCAGTTCTTC.

The chain has TRBV6-1 and TRBJ1-4; D is ambiguous. This CDR3 spans 12 amino acids. The ends were cut back, 10 bases at V and 4 bases at J, with 10 bases in the middle. Germline lookup yields CDR1 MNHNS and CDR2 SASEGT. Here the CDR3 reads CATHPGNEKLFF. CDR3 DNA: TGTGCCACCCACCCGGGTAATGAAAAACTGTTTTTT.

The chain combines TRBV11-2 with TRBJ2-5; D is perhaps TRBD1 (7 bases). V lost 4 bases and J 9 bases, leaving 15 bases between the germline ends. Germline CDR1 reads SGHAT; CDR2 reads FQNNGV. This CDR3 has 13 amino acids. The CDR3 nucleotides are TGTGCCAGCAGCTCCGGAGGGGGCCCGGCCCAGTACTTC. Protein sequence: CASSSGGGPAQYF.

This chain joins TRBV21-1 and TRBJ2-7; the table's D gene call, TRBD2, was not cross checked with the DNA. TRBV21-1 is a known pseudogene. This CDR3 contains 16 residues. Here the CDR3 reads CASSKPRVMKTYEQYF. The DNA of the CDR3 is TGTGCCAGCAGCAAACCCCGGGTCATGAAAACCTACGAGCAGTACTTC.

The chain employs TRBV15 and TRBJ2-7; 8 positions agree with TRBD2. V was clipped by 4 bases and J by 1 base; unmatched bases: 6. Per germline, CDR1 LNHNV and CDR2 YYDKDF (reference sequence). The CDR3 sequence is 15 residues long. CDR3 nucleotides: TGTGCCACCAGCAAGGTAGCGGGGCCATCCTACGAGCAGTACTTC. Translated, it gives CATSKVAGPSYEQYF.

This rearrangement joins TRBV5-8 to TRBJ1-1; 8 nucleotides align to TRBD1. The germline V gene has CDR1 SGHTS and CDR2 YDEGEE. The CDR3 covers 14 residues. The junction had 8 bases not matched to a gene; V was cut back by 4 bases and J by 6 bases. The CDR3 DNA is TGTGCCAGCAGCAAACGGACAGGGCAACCTGAAGCTTTCTTT. Amino acids: CASSKRTGQPEAFF.

CDR3 sequence: CASRPTSGRAEDEQFF. CDR3 nucleotides: TGTGCCAGCAGACCGACTAGCGGGAGGGCCGAGGATGAGCAGTTCTTC. This chain links TRBV6-6 with TRBJ2-1; 14 nucleotides match TRBD2. This CDR3 is 16 amino acids long. Germline CDR1 is MNHNY and CDR2 is SVGAGI (reference sequence). Trimming cost V 6 bases and J 8 bases; bases outside gene matches: 9.

The CDR3 region has the DNA TGCAGCGTTGCAAGGGGGCAGGGCACAGATACGCAGTATTTT. Translation gives CSVARGQGTDTQYF. The chain couples TRBV29-1 to TRBJ2-3; 7 nucleotides align to TRBD1. The CDR3 sequence is 14 residues long. Germline assignment: CDR1 SQVTM and CDR2 ANQGSEA. V lost 4 bases and J lost 1; bases outside the gene matches: 5.

This chain uses TRBV10-3 with TRBJ1-5; 10 bases are a match to TRBD1. This CDR3 is 15 amino acids long. The ends lost 8 bases at V and 2 bases at J; junction bases unmatched: 6. Germline V gene sequence: CDR1 ENHRY, CDR2 SYGVKD. DNA of the CDR3: TGTGCCATCGGACAGGGGGGGATTGGCAATCAGCCCCAGCATTTT. Translated, it gives CAIGQGGIGNQPQHF.

The chain has TRBV19 and TRBJ2-3; 11 bases are shared with TRBD2. The junction had 6 bases not matched to a gene; V was cut back by 4 bases and J by 0 bases. This CDR3 has 17 amino acids. Germline assignment: CDR1 LNHDA and CDR2 SQIVND (reference sequence). Written as DNA, the CDR3 is TGTGCCAGTAGTAAGCTAGCGGGGGGATCTAGCACAGATACGCAGTATTTT. It specifies CASSKLAGGSSTDTQYF.

The chain uses TRBV28 and TRBJ2-2; maybe TRBD2 (6 bases). The germline V gene has CDR1 MDHEN and CDR2 SYDVKM. This CDR3 contains 15 residues. V was pared by 4 bases and J by 5 bases, with 14 bases between. DNA of the CDR3: TGTGCCAGCAGTTCTAGCGCCCGTGCGACCGGGGAGCTGTTTTTT. Translated: CASSSSARATGELFF.

The gene calls are TRBV21-1 and TRBJ2-3. TRBV21-1 has pseudogene status. This CDR3 has 13 amino acids. This CDR3 reads CASSKRPADTQYF. DNA for the CDR3: TGTGCCAGCAGCAAAAGGCCCGCCGATACGCAGTATTTT.

This chain links TRBV19 with TRBJ1-5; 7 bases are a match to TRBD1. The CDR3 covers 15 residues. V lost 5 bases, J lost 3 bases, and 7 bases stayed unmatched. Germline-derived CDR1 and CDR2 are LNHDA and SQIVND (reference sequence). The CDR3 nucleotides read TGTGCCAGTAGTCCCGGACAGGTCACCAATCAGCCCCAGCATTTT. The encoded protein is CASSPGQVTNQPQHF.

V usage is TRBV11-3 and J usage is TRBJ2-1; no clear D. The CDR3 is made up of 14 amino acids. The V gene lost 5 bases and the J gene lost 3 bases, with 11 bases spanning the gap. Germline V gene lookup returns CDR1 SGHNT and CDR2 YENEEA. In DNA, the CDR3 is TGTGCCAGCAGCAAGGGAATCCTCTACAATGAGCAGTTCTTC. It codes for CASSKGILYNEQFF.

DNA of the CDR3: TGCGCCAGCAGCTTGCACAGACTGAACACTGAAGCTTTCTTT. This encodes CASSLHRLNTEAFF. V gene TRBV5-1 combines with J gene TRBJ1-1; D unclear. V dropped 1 base and J dropped 0 bases, with 7 bases sitting between them. Germline assignment: CDR1 SGHRS and CDR2 YFSETQ. This CDR3 comprises 14 residues.

The CDR3 bases are TGTGCCAGCAGCTTCATCAGGGAGCGTGTGAACACTGAAGCTTTCTTT. Translating gives CASSFIRERVNTEAFF. The J gene is TRBJ1-1, the V gene TRBV7-9; D is perhaps TRBD1 (5 bases). In germline, CDR1 is SEHNR, CDR2 FQNEAQ (reference sequence). V lost 3 bases and J lost 0, with 14 bases in between. The CDR3 length is 16 residues. The whole variable domain, remainder taken from reference TRBV7-9 and TRBJ1-1, is DTGVSQNPRHKITKRGQNVTFRCDPISEHNRLYWYRQTLGQGPEFLTYFQNEAQLEKSRLLSDRFSAERPKGSFSTLEIQRTEQGDSAMYLCASSFIRERVNTEAFFGQGTRLTVV.

The chain carries TRBV6-5 and TRBJ1-1, with unresolved D. The CDR3 contains 15 residues. Trimming removed 6 bases from V and 7 bases from J, with 21 bases in between. The germline V gene encodes CDR1 MNHEY and CDR2 SVGAGI. In DNA, the CDR3 is TGTGCCAGCAGCTACGCGCGGGGAGGTGAGTTTGAAGCTTTCTTT. This encodes CASSYARGGEFEAFF.